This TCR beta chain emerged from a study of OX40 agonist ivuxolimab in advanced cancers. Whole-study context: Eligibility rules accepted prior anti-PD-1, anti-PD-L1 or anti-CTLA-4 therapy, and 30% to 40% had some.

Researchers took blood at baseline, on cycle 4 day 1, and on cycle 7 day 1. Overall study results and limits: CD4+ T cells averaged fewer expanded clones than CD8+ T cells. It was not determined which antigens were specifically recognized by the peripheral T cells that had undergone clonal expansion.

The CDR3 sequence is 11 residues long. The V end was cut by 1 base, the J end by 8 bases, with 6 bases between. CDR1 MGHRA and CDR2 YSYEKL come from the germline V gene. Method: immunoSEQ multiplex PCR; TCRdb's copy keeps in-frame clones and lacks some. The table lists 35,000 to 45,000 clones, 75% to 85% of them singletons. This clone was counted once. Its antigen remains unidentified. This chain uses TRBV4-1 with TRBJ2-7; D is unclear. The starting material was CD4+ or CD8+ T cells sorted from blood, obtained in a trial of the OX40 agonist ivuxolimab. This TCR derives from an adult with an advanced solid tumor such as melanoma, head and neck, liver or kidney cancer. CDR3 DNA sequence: TGCGCCAGCAGCCAAGCGGGCCAGCAGTACTTC. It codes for CASSQAGQQYF.